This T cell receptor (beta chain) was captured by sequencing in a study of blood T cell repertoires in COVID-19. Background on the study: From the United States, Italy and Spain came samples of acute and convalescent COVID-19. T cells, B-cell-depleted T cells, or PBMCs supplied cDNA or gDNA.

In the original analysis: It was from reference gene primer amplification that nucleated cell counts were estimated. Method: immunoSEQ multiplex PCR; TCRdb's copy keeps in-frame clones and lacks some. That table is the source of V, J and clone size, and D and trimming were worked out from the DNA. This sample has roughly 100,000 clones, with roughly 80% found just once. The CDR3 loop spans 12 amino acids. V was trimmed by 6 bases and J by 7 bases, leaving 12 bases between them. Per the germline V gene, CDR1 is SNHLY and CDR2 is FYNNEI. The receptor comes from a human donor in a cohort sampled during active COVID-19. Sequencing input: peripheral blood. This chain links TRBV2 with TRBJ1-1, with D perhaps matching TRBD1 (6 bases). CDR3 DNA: TGTGCCAGCAGAGGGGACATCCTTGAAGCTTTCTTT. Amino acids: CASRGDILEAFF.